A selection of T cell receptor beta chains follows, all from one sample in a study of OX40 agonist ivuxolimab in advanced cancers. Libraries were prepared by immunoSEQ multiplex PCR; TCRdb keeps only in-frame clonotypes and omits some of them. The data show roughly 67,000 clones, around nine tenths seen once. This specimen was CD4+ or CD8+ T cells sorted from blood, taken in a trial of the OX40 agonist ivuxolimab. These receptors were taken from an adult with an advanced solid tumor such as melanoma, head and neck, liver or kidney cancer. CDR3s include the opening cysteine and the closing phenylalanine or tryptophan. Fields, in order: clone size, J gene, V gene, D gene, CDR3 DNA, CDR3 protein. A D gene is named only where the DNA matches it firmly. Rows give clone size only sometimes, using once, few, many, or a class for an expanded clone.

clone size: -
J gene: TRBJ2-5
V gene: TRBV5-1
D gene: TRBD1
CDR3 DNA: TGCGCCAGCAGCCCAGGACAGGATGAAGAGACCCAGTACTTC
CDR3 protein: CASSPGQDEETQYF

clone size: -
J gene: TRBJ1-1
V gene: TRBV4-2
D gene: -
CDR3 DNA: TGTGCCAGCAGCCAAGATTTGAACACTGAAGCTTTCTTT
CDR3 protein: CASSQDLNTEAFF

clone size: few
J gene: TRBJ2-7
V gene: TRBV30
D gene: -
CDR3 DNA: TGTGCCTGGAGTAAACCAGGCTCCTACGAGCAGTACTTC
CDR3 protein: CAWSKPGSYEQYF

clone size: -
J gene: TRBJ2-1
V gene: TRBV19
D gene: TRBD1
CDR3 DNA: TGTGCCAGTAGAGGACAGGGTTCTGGGAATGAGCAGTTCTTC
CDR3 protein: CASRGQGSGNEQFF

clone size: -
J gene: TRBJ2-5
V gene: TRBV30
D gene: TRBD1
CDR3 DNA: TGTGCCTGGGGATGGGGGACAGGGAGTCAAGAGACCCAGTACTTC
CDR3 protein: CAWGWGTGSQETQYF

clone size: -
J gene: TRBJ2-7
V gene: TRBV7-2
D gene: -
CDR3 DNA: TGTGCCAGCAGCTTAGGGGTGACCCGCGAGCAGTACTTC
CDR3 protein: CASSLGVTREQYF

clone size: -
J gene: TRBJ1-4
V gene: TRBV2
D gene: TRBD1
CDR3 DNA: TGTGCCAGCATCCGGGACAGGGGTTCGGATGAAAAACTGTTTTTT
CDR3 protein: CASIRDRGSDEKLFF

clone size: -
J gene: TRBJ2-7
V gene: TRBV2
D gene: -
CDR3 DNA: TGTGCCAGCAGGGCCGAATGGGGCATAGGGGAGCAGTACTTC
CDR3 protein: CASRAEWGIGEQYF

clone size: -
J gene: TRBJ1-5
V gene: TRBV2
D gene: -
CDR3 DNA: TGTGCCAGCAAACTACAGCCGCTCGCTTTGGGTGGCAATCAGCCCCAGCATTTT
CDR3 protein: CASKLQPLALGGNQPQHF

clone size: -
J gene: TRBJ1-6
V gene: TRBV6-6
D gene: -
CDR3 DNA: TGTGCCAGCTCCACAGGGTGGGAGGGTTCACCCCTCCACTTT
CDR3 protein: CASSTGWEGSPLHF

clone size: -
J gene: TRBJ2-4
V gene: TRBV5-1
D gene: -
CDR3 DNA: TGCGCCAGCAGCTTGGATGTAGCGGAGACTCAGTACTTC
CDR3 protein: CASSLDVAETQYF

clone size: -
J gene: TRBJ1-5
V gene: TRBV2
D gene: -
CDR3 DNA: TGTGCCAGCAGTGACGGGTTTCAGCCCCAGCATTTT
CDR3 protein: CASSDGFQPQHF

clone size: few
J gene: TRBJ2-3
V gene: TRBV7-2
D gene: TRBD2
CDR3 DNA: TGTGCCAGCAGCTTAAATAGCGGGGGGGCGGTCACAGATACGCAGTATTTT
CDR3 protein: CASSLNSGGAVTDTQYF

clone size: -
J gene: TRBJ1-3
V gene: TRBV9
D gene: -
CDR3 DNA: TGTGCCAGCAGTCAACTTGGGGGGGAACTCTCTGGAAACACCATATATTTT
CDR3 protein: CASSQLGGELSGNTIYF

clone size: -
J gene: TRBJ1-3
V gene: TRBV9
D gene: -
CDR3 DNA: TGTGCCAGCAGCGCCGCCCAGGGCTCTGGAAACACCATATATTTT
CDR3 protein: CASSAAQGSGNTIYF

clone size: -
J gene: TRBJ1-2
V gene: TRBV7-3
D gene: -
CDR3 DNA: TGTGCCAGCAGCCCCGCCTTGGGGGCGAACTATGGCTACACCTTC
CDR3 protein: CASSPALGANYGYTF

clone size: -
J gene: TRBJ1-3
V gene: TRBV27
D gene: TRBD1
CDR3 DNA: TGTGCCAGCCCCCTGGACAGGGGGAGACATCGAACGGACACCATATATTTT
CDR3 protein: CASPLDRGRHRTDTIYF

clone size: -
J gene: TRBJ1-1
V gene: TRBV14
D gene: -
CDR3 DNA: TGTGCCAGCAGCCAGTACCAGAACACTGAAGCTTTCTTT
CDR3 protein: CASSQYQNTEAFF

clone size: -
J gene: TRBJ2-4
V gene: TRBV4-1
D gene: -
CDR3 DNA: TGCGCCAGCAGCCATGGGGAGAACAGAGCAAAAAACATTCAGTACTTC
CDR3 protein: CASSHGENRAKNIQYF

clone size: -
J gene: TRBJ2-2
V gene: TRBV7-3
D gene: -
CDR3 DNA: TGTGCCAGCAGCCTAAACCCGGGGGCCGGGGAGCTGTTTTTT
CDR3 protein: CASSLNPGAGELFF

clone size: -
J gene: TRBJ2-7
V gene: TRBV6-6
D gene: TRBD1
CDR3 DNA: TGTGCCAGCAAAAACGGACAGGGGCCATACGAGCAGTACTTC
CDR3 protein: CASKNGQGPYEQYF

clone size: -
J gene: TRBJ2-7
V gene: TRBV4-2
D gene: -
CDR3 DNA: TGTGCCAGCAGCCAAGTTCCGGGCAATATCAGATACGAGCAGTACTTC
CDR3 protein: CASSQVPGNIRYEQYF

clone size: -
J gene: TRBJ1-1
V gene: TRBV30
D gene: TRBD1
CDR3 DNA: TGTGCCAGCGACAGGGGCGGGCTTGAAGCTTTCTTT
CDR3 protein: CASDRGGLEAFF

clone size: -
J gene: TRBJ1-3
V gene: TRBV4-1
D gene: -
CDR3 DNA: TGCGCCAGCAGCCAAGAGGAGGGAAGAAACACCATATATTTT
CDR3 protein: CASSQEEGRNTIYF

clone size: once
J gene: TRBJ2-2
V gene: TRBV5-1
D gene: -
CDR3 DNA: TGCGCCAGCAGGTCTGGGAGCGTGAACACCGGGGAGCTGTTTTTT
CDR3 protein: CASRSGSVNTGELFF

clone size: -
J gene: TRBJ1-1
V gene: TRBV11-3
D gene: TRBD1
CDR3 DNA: TGTGCCAGCAGCCTCGACAGGGGCCGGAACACTGAAGCTTTCTTT
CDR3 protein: CASSLDRGRNTEAFF

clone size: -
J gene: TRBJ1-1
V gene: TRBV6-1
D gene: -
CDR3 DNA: TGTGCCGTTACGACTGAAGCTTTCTTT
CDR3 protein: CAVTTEAFF

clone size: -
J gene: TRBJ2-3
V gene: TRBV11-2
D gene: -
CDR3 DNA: TGTGCCAGCAGCTTAGTCGCGGGGGCCCCCCATACGCAGTATTTT
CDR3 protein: CASSLVAGAPHTQYF

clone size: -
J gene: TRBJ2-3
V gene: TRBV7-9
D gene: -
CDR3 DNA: TGTGCCAGCAGCTTAGACACAGATACGCAGTATTTT
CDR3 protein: CASSLDTDTQYF

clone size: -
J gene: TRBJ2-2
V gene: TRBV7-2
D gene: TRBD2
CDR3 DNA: TGTGCCAGCAGCTCGACTAGCGGGGGGGCTCTGGCCGGGGAGCTGTTTTTT
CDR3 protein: CASSSTSGGALAGELFF

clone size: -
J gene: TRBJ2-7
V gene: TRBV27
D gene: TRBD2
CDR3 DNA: TGTGCCAGCCAGCGGGAAAGAGGCTACGAGCAGTACTTC
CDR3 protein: CASQRERGYEQYF

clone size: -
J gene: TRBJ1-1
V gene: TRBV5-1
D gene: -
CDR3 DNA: TGCGCCAGCAGCTTGGACACCTTGAACACTGAAGCTTTCTTT
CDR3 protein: CASSLDTLNTEAFF

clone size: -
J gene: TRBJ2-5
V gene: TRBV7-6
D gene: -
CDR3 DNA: TGTGCCAGCAGCTTTCAGGGGGGGAAGGGAGAGACCCAGTACTTC
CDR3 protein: CASSFQGGKGETQYF

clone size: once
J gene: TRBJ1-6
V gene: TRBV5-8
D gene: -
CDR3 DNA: TGTGCCAGCAGCTTGTCTTGGGCAGTGACTCCATATAATTCACCCCTCCACTTT
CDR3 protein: CASSLSWAVTPYNSPLHF

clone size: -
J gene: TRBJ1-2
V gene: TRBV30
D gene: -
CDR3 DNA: TGTGCCTGGAATAGGGATCTCTATGGCTACACCTTC
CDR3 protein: CAWNRDLYGYTF

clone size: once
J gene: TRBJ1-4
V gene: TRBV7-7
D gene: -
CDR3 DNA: TGTGCTAGCAGCCCGGGGGGGGCAGCTAATGAAAAACTGTTTTTT
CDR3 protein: CASSPGGAANEKLFF

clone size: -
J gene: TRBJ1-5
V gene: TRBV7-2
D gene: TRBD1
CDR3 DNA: TGTGCCAGCAGCTATACAGGGGACAATCAGCCCCAGCATTTT
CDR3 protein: CASSYTGDNQPQHF

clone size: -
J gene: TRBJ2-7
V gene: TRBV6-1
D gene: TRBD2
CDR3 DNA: TGTGCCAGCAGTGCAACTAGCGGGACCGTCTACGAGCAGTACTTC
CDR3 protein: CASSATSGTVYEQYF

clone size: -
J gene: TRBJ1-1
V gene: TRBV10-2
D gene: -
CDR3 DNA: TGCGCCAGCAGTGAGCAGACGGGCACTGAAGCTTTCTTT
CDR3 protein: CASSEQTGTEAFF

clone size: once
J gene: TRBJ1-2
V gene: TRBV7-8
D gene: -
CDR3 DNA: TGTGCCAGCAGCTTAGACGTAGTCTATGGCTACACCTTC
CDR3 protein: CASSLDVVYGYTF

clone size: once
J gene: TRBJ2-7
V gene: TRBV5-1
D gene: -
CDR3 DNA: TGCGCCAGCAGCTTGGATGCAGACTCCTACGAGCAGTACTTC
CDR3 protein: CASSLDADSYEQYF

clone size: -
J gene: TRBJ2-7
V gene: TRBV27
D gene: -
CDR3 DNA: TGTGCCAGCAGTCCCCTGGAGCAGAGCTCCTACGAGCAGTACTTC
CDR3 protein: CASSPLEQSSYEQYF

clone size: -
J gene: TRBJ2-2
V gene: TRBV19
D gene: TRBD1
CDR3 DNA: TGTGCCAGTAGTGCACGGACAGGGGTTGCCGGGGAGCTGTTTTTT
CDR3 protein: CASSARTGVAGELFF

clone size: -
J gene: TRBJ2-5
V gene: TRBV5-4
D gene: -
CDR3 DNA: TGTGCCAGCAGCCTGGGGCAGGGAAGGCAAGAGACCCAGTACTTC
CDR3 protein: CASSLGQGRQETQYF

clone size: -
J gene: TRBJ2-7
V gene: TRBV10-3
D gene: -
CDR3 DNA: TGTGCCATCAGCGTAACTCCCTGGGAGCAGTACTTC
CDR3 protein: CAISVTPWEQYF

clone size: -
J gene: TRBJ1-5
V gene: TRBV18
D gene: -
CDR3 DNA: TGTGCCAGCTCACCAGGCCAGGATAGTCAGCCCCAGCATTTT
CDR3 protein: CASSPGQDSQPQHF

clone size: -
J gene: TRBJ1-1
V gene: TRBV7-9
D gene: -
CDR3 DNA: TGTGCCAGCACGAAGGGGGGCAGGGTGAACACTGAAGCTTTCTTT
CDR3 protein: CASTKGGRVNTEAFF

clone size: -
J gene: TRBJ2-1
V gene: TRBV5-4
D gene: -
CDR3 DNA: TGTGCCAGCAGCTTGGGACTAAACAATGAGCAGTTCTTC
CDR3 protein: CASSLGLNNEQFF

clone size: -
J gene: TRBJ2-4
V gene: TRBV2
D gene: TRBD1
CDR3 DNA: TGTGCCAGCGGAGACCTCAGGGGGATAGGGAACATTCAGTACTTC
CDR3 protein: CASGDLRGIGNIQYF

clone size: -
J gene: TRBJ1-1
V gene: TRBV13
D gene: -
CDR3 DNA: TGTGCCAGCAGCTTTAGAGCGGCCATGAACACTGAAGCTTTCTTT
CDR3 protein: CASSFRAAMNTEAFF

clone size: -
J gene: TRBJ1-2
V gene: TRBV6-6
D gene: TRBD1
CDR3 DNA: TGTGCCAGCAGTTACCGCACAGGGGGGCATGGCTACACCTTC
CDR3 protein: CASSYRTGGHGYTF